These 29 T cell receptor beta chains were all obtained from the same sample, sequenced in a study of cytomegalovirus exposure and HLA in healthy donors. The study ran its PCR with 60 Vbeta and 13 Jbeta primers. Libraries were prepared by immunoSEQ multiplex PCR; TCRdb keeps only in-frame clonotypes and omits some of them. The table lists 150,000 to 180,000 clones, over 70% of them singletons. The sample was PBMCs. These receptors were collected from a man aged 25-45 years in good health and CMV-seropositive.

This clone was found a few times. The chain uses TRBV2 and TRBJ2-1; D gene uncertain. There are 15 residues in the CDR3. V was pared by 4 bases and J by 0 bases, with 10 bases between. The germline V gene encodes CDR1 SNHLY and CDR2 FYNNEI. The CDR3 sequence: CASSGAFSSYNEQFF. In DNA form, the CDR3 reads TGTGCCAGCAGTGGGGCATTTAGCTCCTACAATGAGCAGTTCTTC.

The chain carries TRBV5-6 and TRBJ2-3, with D perhaps matching TRBD1 (6 bases). This CDR3 has 13 amino acids. V lost 2 bases and J 6 bases, leaving 10 bases between the germline ends. Germline V CDR1 and CDR2: SGHDT, YYEEEE. The CDR3 DNA reads TGTGCCAGCAGCTTATCAGGGGTGGATACGCAGTATTTT. Residues: CASSLSGVDTQYF.

This rearrangement joins TRBV4-2 to TRBJ2-3; unclear D gene. The CDR3 is 14 amino acids. Germline V gene data show CDR1 as LGHNA and CDR2 as YNFKEQ. Trimming removed 0 bases at V and 3 bases at J, with 7 bases between. The CDR3 region is CASSQDSPTDTQYF. Written as DNA, the CDR3 is TGTGCCAGCAGCCAAGATAGCCCGACAGATACGCAGTATTTT.

The chain couples TRBV6-6 to TRBJ2-7; 9 nucleotides align to TRBD1. This CDR3 has 13 amino acids. Germline V gene sequence: CDR1 MNHNY, CDR2 SVGAGI (reference sequence). V shed 6 bases and J 6 bases; nucleotides not matched to a gene: 6. CDR3 in DNA: TGTGCCAGCAGCAAACAGGGGGCCTGCGAGCAGTACTTC. This sequence encodes CASSKQGACEQYF.

The CDR3 coding sequence is TGCGCCAGCAGCTTGATTGCGGGGCTCGGCACCGGGGAGCTGTTTTTT. Translated, it gives CASSLIAGLGTGELFF. The rearrangement links TRBV5-1 to TRBJ2-2; maybe TRBD2 (6 bases). Trimming removed 1 base at V and 4 bases at J, with 14 bases between. The CDR3 is 16 residues long. Germline-derived CDR1 and CDR2 are SGHRS and YFSETQ.

The chain employs TRBV7-2 and TRBJ1-1, with 7 bases lining up with TRBD1. CDR1 is SGHTA, CDR2 FQGNSA, per germline. This CDR3 spans 15 amino acids. V shed 1 base and J 11 bases; nucleotides not matched to a gene: 13. Here the CDR3 reads CASSLESRGYVGAFF. The CDR3 DNA follows: TGTGCCAGCAGCTTAGAGAGCAGGGGGTATGTGGGGGCTTTCTTT. The full variable domain, rest sourced from reference TRBV7-2 and TRBJ1-1, is GAGVSQSPSNKVTEKGKDVELRCDPISGHTALYWYRQSLGQGLEFLIYFQGNSAPDKSGLPSDRFSAERTGGSVSTLTIQRTQQEDSAVYLCASSLESRGYVGAFFGQGTRLTVV.

The chain joins TRBV7-9 to TRBJ1-1; a possible D gene is TRBD1 (6 bases). Germline-derived CDR1 and CDR2 are SEHNR and FQNEAQ (reference sequence). The CDR3 covers 14 residues. Trimming shortened V by 5 bases and J by 6 bases, and 16 bases separated the two germline ends. CDR3 nucleotides: TGTGCCAGCAGCGTTTACAGGGAGAGGGCTGAAGCTTTCTTT. It yields the protein CASSVYRERAEAFF. The whole variable domain, remainder taken from reference TRBV7-9 and TRBJ1-1, is DTGVSQNPRHKITKRGQNVTFRCDPISEHNRLYWYRQTLGQGPEFLTYFQNEAQLEKSRLLSDRFSAERPKGSFSTLEIQRTEQGDSAMYLCASSVYRERAEAFFGQGTRLTVV.

V gene TRBV5-6 combines with J gene TRBJ2-6; 12 nucleotides line up with TRBD1. CDR3 length: 18 residues. The germline gives CDR1 SGHDT, CDR2 YYEEEE. The J segment lost 0 bases and the V segment lost 4 bases, leaving 5 bases of the junction unmatched. CDR3 in amino acids: CASSIRDRGPSGANVLTF. The CDR3 DNA is TGTGCCAGCAGCATACGGGACAGGGGGCCCTCTGGGGCCAACGTCCTGACTTTC.

This clone was detected a few times. This chain links TRBV14 with TRBJ2-7, with 9 bases aligning to TRBD2. The germline V gene encodes CDR1 SGHDN and CDR2 FVKESK. This CDR3 is 19 amino acids long. The V segment lost 4 bases and the J segment 4 bases; nucleotides outside the gene matches: 20. CDR3: CASSRNPTGFSGRRYEQYF. CDR3 in DNA: TGTGCCAGCAGCCGCAACCCGACGGGGTTTAGCGGGAGAAGATACGAGCAGTACTTC.

The chain couples TRBV4-1 to TRBJ2-7; 7 bases align to TRBD2. This CDR3 is 16 amino acids long. The germline CDR1 and CDR2 sequences are MGHRA and YSYEKL. V trimming: 1 base; J trimming: 1 base; junction bases outside the gene matches: 7. CDR3 nucleotides: TGCGCCAGCAGCCAAGTCGCGGGAGAGAGGTCCTACGAGCAGTACTTC. Protein sequence: CASSQVAGERSYEQYF.

The chain is built from TRBV29-1 and TRBJ1-3; D gene ambiguous. Germline loops: CDR1 SQVTM, CDR2 ANQGSEA. V was clipped by 4 bases and J by 0 bases, with 13 bases between them. The length of the CDR3 is 15 residues. CDR3 in amino acids: CSVAVIPGSGNTIYF. The CDR3 nucleotides read TGCAGCGTTGCAGTCATCCCGGGCTCTGGAAACACCATATATTTT.

J is TRBJ2-5 and V is TRBV7-2; 9 bases map to TRBD2. This CDR3 spans 19 amino acids. Germline loops: CDR1 SGHTA, CDR2 FQGNSA. Trimming took 5 bases from V and 7 from J; bases not matched to a gene: 23. The CDR3 coding sequence is TGTGCCAGCAGCCCCCAAAGAGAGGGAGCGGGAGGTGGGTTTGGGACCCAGTACTTC. Amino acid sequence: CASSPQREGAGGGFGTQYF.

The chain employs TRBV29-1 and TRBJ2-1, with TRBD1 identical over 7 bases. Trimming took 3 bases from V and 7 from J; bases not matched to a gene: 9. Per the germline V gene, CDR1 is SQVTM and CDR2 is ANQGSEA. CDR3 length: 14 residues. In DNA, the CDR3 is TGCAGCGTTGACAACAGGGGATTAGCAAATGAGCAGTTCTTC. Translation gives CSVDNRGLANEQFF.

The V gene is TRBV25-1, the J gene TRBJ2-1; D ambiguous. Trimming removed 3 bases from V and 1 base from J, with 19 bases in between. CDR3 size: 18 residues. Germline lookup yields CDR1 MGHDK and CDR2 SYGVNS. CDR3: CASSDLASPLQSYNEQFF. The DNA of the CDR3 is TGTGCCAGCAGTGATTTGGCTTCCCCTCTGCAGTCCTACAATGAGCAGTTCTTC.

The rearrangement joins TRBV19 to TRBJ2-2; D may be TRBD2 (5 bases). Trimming shortened V by 5 bases and J by 4 bases, and 14 bases separated the two germline ends. CDR1 is LNHDA and CDR2 is SQIVND in the germline V gene (reference sequence). The CDR3 spans 15 residues. The CDR3: CASSPLSGSTGELFF. The CDR3 bases are TGTGCCAGTAGTCCTTTGTCGGGGAGCACCGGGGAGCTGTTTTTT.

This sequence joins TRBV5-6 and TRBJ1-1; D not certain. CDR1 and CDR2 from the germline V gene are SGHDT and YYEEEE. The CDR3 loop spans 13 amino acids. Trimming stripped 4 bases from V and 1 base from J, with 8 bases between. The CDR3 spells CASSRDTNTEAFF. The CDR3 coding sequence is TGTGCCAGCAGCCGCGACACGAACACTGAAGCTTTCTTT.

V usage is TRBV6-1 and J usage is TRBJ2-5; D ambiguous. V gave up 0 bases and J gave up 8 bases, with 16 bases separating them. This CDR3 comprises 15 residues. Germline values: CDR1 MNHNS, CDR2 SASEGT. The CDR3 region is CASSEAIGEAETQYF. The CDR3 bases are TGTGCCAGCAGTGAAGCCATAGGAGAAGCTGAAACCCAGTACTTC.

The V gene is TRBV9, the J gene TRBJ2-7; TRBD1 aligns across 8 bases. Trimming at V came to 0 bases and at J to 1 base, leaving 3 bases not matched to a gene. The CDR3 spans 15 residues. Germline lookup yields CDR1 SGDLS and CDR2 YYNGEE. The CDR3 region is CASSVGGTGSYEQYF. CDR3 coding DNA: TGTGCCAGCAGCGTAGGGGGGACAGGATCCTACGAGCAGTACTTC.

The chain joins TRBV11-2 to TRBJ2-7; D possibly corresponds to TRBD1 (6 bases). The CDR3 is made up of 15 amino acids. Trimming cost V 5 bases and J 1 base, with 15 bases left between them. The germline CDR1 and CDR2 sequences are SGHAT and FQNNGV. CDR3 sequence: CASSPNRVTSYEQYF. The CDR3 DNA reads TGTGCCAGCAGCCCGAACAGGGTTACATCCTACGAGCAGTACTTC. Complete variable domain (other parts from reference TRBV11-2 and TRBJ2-7): EAGVAQSPRYKIIEKRQSVAFWCNPISGHATLYWYQQILGQGPKLLIQFQNNGVVDDSQLPKDRFSAERLKGVDSTLKIQPAKLEDSAVYLCASSPNRVTSYEQYFGPGTRLTVT.

This clone was observed a handful of times. The J gene is TRBJ2-7, the V gene TRBV27; possibly TRBD1 for D (6 bases). V was pared by 5 bases and J by 6 bases, with 14 bases between. The CDR3 is 13 residues long. Germline V gene sequence: CDR1 MNHEY, CDR2 SMNVEV (reference sequence). The DNA for the CDR3 is TGTGCCAGCAGTCTCACAAGGGGGTTCGAGCAGTACTTC. Its protein product is CASSLTRGFEQYF.

The V and J genes are TRBV18 and TRBJ1-1, with D possibly TRBD1 on 5 matching bases. This CDR3 comprises 13 residues. The germline gives CDR1 KGHSH, CDR2 LQKENI. Trimming cost V 6 bases and J 3 bases, with 11 bases left between them. The CDR3 protein is CASSQGSDTEAFF. CDR3 coding DNA: TGTGCCAGCTCGCAGGGAAGCGACACTGAAGCTTTCTTT.

The chain employs TRBV15 and TRBJ2-1; possible D gene TRBD1, 6 bases. Trimming took 7 bases from V and 8 from J, leaving 15 bases between them. The germline gives CDR1 LNHNV, CDR2 YYDKDF (reference sequence). This CDR3 spans 13 amino acids. In DNA, the CDR3 is TGTGCCACCAACAACCAAGGGGGAGATGAGCAGTTCTTC. It yields the protein CATNNQGGDEQFF.

The CDR3 DNA follows: TGCGCCAGCAGCCAAGGGGCAGGGGGTGGATCACATACGCAGTATTTT. As protein: CASSQGAGGGSHTQYF. The chain couples TRBV4-1 to TRBJ2-3; 7 positions match TRBD1. CDR3 length: 16 residues. Trimming cost V 1 base and J 7 bases; bases outside gene matches: 11. Germline lookup yields CDR1 MGHRA and CDR2 YSYEKL.

The V gene is TRBV27, the J gene TRBJ2-1; a weak D match, TRBD2 (5 bases). V gave up 4 bases and J gave up 7 bases, with 8 bases separating them. CDR1 is MNHEY, CDR2 SMNVEV, per germline (reference sequence). The CDR3 spans 12 residues. The CDR3 coding sequence is TGTGCCAGCAGTTCCCCGGGAAATGAGCAGTTCTTC. It specifies CASSSPGNEQFF.

The CDR3 DNA is TGTGCCAGCAGTGAGGAGAGCGGGAGTGTCGCCAGGGAGCTGTTTTTT. This gives the protein CASSEESGSVARELFF. The J gene is TRBJ2-2, the V gene TRBV2, with 8 positions matching TRBD2. The CDR3 is 16 residues long. CDR1 is SNHLY, CDR2 FYNNEI, per germline. Trimming took 3 bases from V and 9 from J; bases not matched to a gene: 12.

The J gene is TRBJ2-2, the V gene TRBV4-2; a weak D match, TRBD2 (5 bases). Germline-derived CDR1 and CDR2 are LGHNA and YNFKEQ. V lost 0 bases and J lost 4, with 9 bases in between. This CDR3 contains 15 residues. CDR3: CASSQDNRGTGELFF. Here the CDR3 DNA reads TGTGCCAGCAGCCAAGATAACCGGGGCACCGGGGAGCTGTTTTTT.

V usage is TRBV7-9 and J usage is TRBJ2-5; 9 nucleotides align to TRBD1. Germline CDR1 and CDR2: SEHNR and FQNEAQ (reference sequence). The CDR3 is 15 amino acids. The ends lost 4 bases at V and 5 bases at J; junction bases unmatched: 8. Here the CDR3 DNA reads TGTGCCAGCAGCTCCCCACAGGGGGCGACGGAGACCCAGTACTTC. Translation: CASSSPQGATETQYF.

This sequence joins TRBV4-2 and TRBJ2-7; TRBD2 matches 7 bases. V shed 1 base and J 2 bases; nucleotides not matched to a gene: 11. CDR3 size: 17 residues. CDR1 LGHNA and CDR2 YNFKEQ come from the germline V gene. The CDR3 spells CASSQGRLAEPTYEQYF. As DNA, the CDR3 is TGTGCCAGCAGCCAAGGGAGGCTAGCGGAACCTACCTACGAGCAGTACTTC.

The rearrangement links TRBV9 to TRBJ1-1; D possibly corresponds to TRBD1 (5 bases). The CDR3 has 14 amino acids. Germline lookup yields CDR1 SGDLS and CDR2 YYNGEE. V was trimmed by 0 bases and J by 7 bases, leaving 13 bases between them. CDR3 DNA sequence: TGTGCCAGCAGCGTAGGAGGCGAAGGGGATGAAGCTTTCTTT. It encodes CASSVGGEGDEAFF.